This T cell receptor beta chain was sequenced in a study of Ad26.COV2.S vaccination and SARS-CoV-2 variants. Study-wide results and limits: Substantial breadth was reportedly displayed by spike-specific CD8+ and CD4+ T cell responses after vaccination. Analytic work on TCR breadth and depth might have understated the full extent of total T cell responses.

This clone was counted only a few times. As yet, its antigen is unknown. Only in-frame clones appear in the TCRdb table, and some are missing; sequencing was by immunoSEQ multiplex PCR. The repertoire consists of about 350,000 clones, with 92% occurring once and the leading ten covering roughly 3.9%. The receptor comes from a human donor who had recovered from COVID-19. Sample: peripheral blood, taken after recovery from COVID-19.

The CDR3: CAIRGTSGGDDTQYF. CDR3 DNA sequence: TGTGCCATCCGGGGAACTAGCGGGGGGGATGATACGCAGTATTTT. V gene TRBV10-3 combines with J gene TRBJ2-3, with 13 bases identical to TRBD2. Germline assignment: CDR1 ENHRY and CDR2 SYGVKD. This CDR3 contains 15 residues. V gave up 8 bases and J gave up 6 bases; unmatched junction bases: 8.